The 17 T cell receptor beta chains below all came from one sample that was sequenced in a study of cytomegalovirus exposure and HLA in healthy donors. A multiplex PCR was run with 60 Vbeta primers and 13 Jbeta primers. Generated by immunoSEQ multiplex PCR, the TCRdb table keeps only in-frame clones and is missing some. The table includes about 160,000 clones, roughly 72% detected once. The sequenced sample was PBMCs. All receptors come from a man aged 35-49 years in good health and CMV-seropositive.

The rearrangement joins TRBV15 to TRBJ2-5, with 8 bases identical to TRBD2. Germline V lookup: CDR1 LNHNV, CDR2 YYDKDF (reference sequence). V gave up 3 bases and J gave up 8 bases; unmatched junction bases: 5. This CDR3 contains 13 residues. The CDR3 nucleotides read TGTGCCACCAGCAGCGATCGGGGGGGCACCCAGTACTTC. Its translation: CATSSDRGGTQYF.

The chain has TRBV2 and TRBJ1-1; perhaps TRBD1 as D (5 bases). CDR1 is SNHLY and CDR2 is FYNNEI in the germline V gene. With 6 bases removed from V and 1 base from J, the gap between germline ends came to 9 bases. This CDR3 has 13 residues. The CDR3 DNA sequence: TGTGCCAGCAGGGAGGGGCCGAACACTGAAGCTTTCTTT. It codes for CASREGPNTEAFF.

The J gene is TRBJ1-1, the V gene TRBV5-4; 7 bases map to TRBD1. The CDR3 consists of 13 residues. The germline gives CDR1 SGHNT, CDR2 YYREEE (reference sequence). V shed 0 bases and J 9 bases; nucleotides not matched to a gene: 5. The CDR3 region is CASSLVVGGKAFF. DNA for the CDR3: TGTGCCAGCAGCTTGGTAGTAGGGGGCAAAGCTTTCTTT.

The gene calls are TRBV7-9 and TRBJ1-4; no firm D call. Trimming pared 5 bases from V and 6 bases from J, leaving 16 bases between. This CDR3 is built from 15 residues. Germline CDR1 SEHNR, CDR2 FQNEAQ (reference sequence). The CDR3 sequence: CASSPQIHGDEKLFF. The CDR3, as DNA: TGTGCCAGCAGCCCACAAATCCACGGGGATGAAAAACTGTTTTTT.

The V gene is TRBV25-1, the J gene TRBJ2-1; D uncertain. Germline V lookup: CDR1 MGHDK, CDR2 SYGVNS. There are 13 residues in the CDR3. Trimming pared 8 bases from V and 6 bases from J, leaving 14 bases between. CDR3 sequence reads: CASGSPLGNEQFF. Here the CDR3 DNA reads TGTGCCAGCGGCTCCCCTCTAGGCAATGAGCAGTTCTTC.

There are a few counts of this clone. V gene TRBV11-2 combines with J gene TRBJ1-1; D remains ambiguous. V shed 8 bases and J shed 11 bases, with 9 bases lying between them. The CDR3 is 9 amino acids. CDR1 and CDR2 (germline): SGHAT, FQNNGV. The chain's CDR3 is CASGARAFF. CDR3 coding DNA: TGTGCCAGCGGAGCCCGGGCTTTCTTT.

V gene TRBV4-2 combines with J gene TRBJ2-7; 9 bases agree with TRBD1. The J segment lost 3 bases and the V segment lost 0 bases, leaving 3 bases of the junction unmatched. This CDR3 comprises 15 residues. Germline loops: CDR1 LGHNA, CDR2 YNFKEQ. The CDR3 DNA follows: TGTGCCAGCAGCCAAGATGGGGGACAGGGCTACGAGCAGTACTTC. Protein sequence: CASSQDGGQGYEQYF.

The rearrangement joins TRBV11-2 to TRBJ2-1; 11 positions agree with TRBD2. In germline, CDR1 is SGHAT, CDR2 FQNNGV. Trimming removed 4 bases from V and 4 bases from J; junction bases left unmatched: 3. This CDR3 is built from 15 residues. The CDR3 sequence: CASSSPSGGYNEQFF. CDR3 coding DNA: TGTGCCAGCAGCTCCCCTAGCGGGGGGTACAATGAGCAGTTCTTC. The full variable domain, its missing parts supplied by reference TRBV11-2 and TRBJ2-1, is EAGVAQSPRYKIIEKRQSVAFWCNPISGHATLYWYQQILGQGPKLLIQFQNNGVVDDSQLPKDRFSAERLKGVDSTLKIQPAKLEDSAVYLCASSSPSGGYNEQFFGPGTRLTVL.

The V and J genes are TRBV5-1 and TRBJ1-4; 11 bases are a match to TRBD1. This CDR3 has 15 residues. Germline V gene data show CDR1 as SGHRS and CDR2 as YFSETQ. V lost 4 bases and J lost 5; bases outside the gene matches: 4. CDR3 sequence: CASSLRTGGNEKLFF. The CDR3 DNA reads as TGCGCCAGCAGCCTGAGGACAGGGGGCAATGAAAAACTGTTTTTT.

The V gene is TRBV5-8, the J gene TRBJ2-7, with D possibly being TRBD2 (6 bases). CDR3 size: 14 residues. Per germline, CDR1 SGHTS and CDR2 YDEGEE. V lost 6 bases, J lost 1 base, and 14 bases lay in between. The CDR3 spells CASMRGRASYEQYF. The CDR3 DNA reads as TGTGCCAGCATGCGGGGCAGGGCATCCTACGAGCAGTACTTC.

In regard to this clone: This sample includes further DNA sequences coding for the same CDR3. The rearrangement uses TRBV19 and TRBJ2-7, with TRBD1 matching over 8 bases. The germline V gene has CDR1 LNHDA and CDR2 SQIVND (reference sequence). V was clipped by 9 bases and J by 0 bases; unmatched bases: 4. This CDR3 contains 13 residues. The CDR3 loop is CASAGQGSYEQYF. The DNA of the CDR3 is TGTGCCAGCGCCGGACAGGGCTCCTACGAGCAGTACTTC.

The rearrangement links TRBV7-9 to TRBJ1-4, with a weak D call TRBD1 (5 bases). This CDR3 contains 15 residues. V was shortened by 5 bases and J by 5 bases, with 15 bases between the two germline ends. Germline values: CDR1 SEHNR, CDR2 FQNEAQ (reference sequence). The CDR3 bases are TGTGCCAGCAGCCCCTTCAGGGCCTCCAATGAAAAACTGTTTTTT. Its translation: CASSPFRASNEKLFF.

This clone was seen a handful of times. V gene TRBV6-1 combines with J gene TRBJ2-7; D perhaps matches TRBD2 (6 bases). The V gene lost 7 bases and the J gene lost 3 bases, with 19 bases spanning the gap. The CDR3 has 15 residues. Germline V gene sequence: CDR1 MNHNS, CDR2 SASEGT. The CDR3 reads CASTLVGGLSYEQYF. The CDR3 DNA is TGTGCCAGCACCCTTGTCGGAGGGCTTAGCTACGAGCAGTACTTC.

There are a few counts of this clone. The V call is TRBV5-4, the J call TRBJ2-3; 11 bases line up with TRBD2. This CDR3 spans 17 amino acids. Germline CDR1 reads SGHNT; CDR2 reads YYREEE (reference sequence). The J segment lost 1 base and the V segment lost 0 bases, leaving 4 bases of the junction unmatched. In DNA form, the CDR3 reads TGTGCCAGCAGCTTGGAACTAGCGGGGGCCCGCACAGATACGCAGTATTTT. Its protein product is CASSLELAGARTDTQYF. The variable domain in full, completed from reference TRBV5-4 and TRBJ2-3, reads ETGVTQSPTHLIKTRGQQVTLRCSSQSGHNTVSWYQQALGQGPQFIFQYYREEENGRGNFPPRFSGLQFPNYSSELNVNALELDDSALYLCASSLELAGARTDTQYFGPGTRLTVL.

J is TRBJ2-2 and V is TRBV7-6, with 8 bases lining up with TRBD1. V lost 2 bases and J lost 1; bases outside the gene matches: 3. Germline CDR1 reads SGHVS; CDR2 reads FNYEAQ. The CDR3 spans 16 residues. CDR3 region: CASSLYRGENTGELFF. DNA for the CDR3: TGTGCCAGCAGCTTATACAGGGGGGAGAACACCGGGGAGCTGTTTTTT.

This clone was detected once. V usage is TRBV7-2 and J usage is TRBJ1-2; 12 bases are a match to TRBD1. In germline, CDR1 is SGHTA, CDR2 FQGNSA. This CDR3 is 18 amino acids long. The junction had 12 bases not matched to a gene; V was cut back by 1 base and J by 6 bases. The CDR3 is CASSLGGGTGGAGNGYTF. CDR3 sequence (DNA): TGTGCCAGCAGCTTAGGGGGGGGGACAGGGGGCGCAGGGAATGGCTACACCTTC.

The genes are TRBV6-5 and TRBJ1-2; the D gene is possibly TRBD1 (6 bases). The CDR3 is made up of 13 amino acids. V lost 2 bases and J lost 4, with 8 bases in between. Per the germline V gene, CDR1 is MNHEY and CDR2 is SVGAGI. This CDR3 is CASSYGGGYGYTF. Here the CDR3 DNA reads TGTGCCAGCAGTTACGGGGGCGGCTATGGCTACACCTTC.